This is a list of T cell receptor beta chains from one sample in a study of response to subunit inactivated influenza vaccine. MiXCR, run by TCRdb on the RT-PCR reads, gives a single entry per CDR3 protein. The table lists about 620,000 distinct CDR3 sequences, 12% of them singletons. The sample in question was PBMCs from blood, obtained on the day of vaccination. These receptors all come from a middle-aged man who received an inactivated influenza vaccine. CDR3s include the opening cysteine and the closing phenylalanine or tryptophan. Fields, in order: V gene, J gene, D gene, clone size, CDR3 protein, CDR3 DNA. A D gene is named only where the DNA matches it firmly. Expanded clones are given a class, and other clones once, few, many or no size at all.

TRBV7-2	TRBJ2-3	TRBD2	.	CASSPRLAGGVADTQYF	TGTGCCAGCAGCCCCCGACTAGCGGGGGGCGTTGCAGATACGCAGTATTTT
TRBV12-3/TRBV12-4	TRBJ2-7	.	many	CASSPPLEAYEQYF	TGTGCCAGCAGTCCCCCCTTGGAGGCCTACGAGCAGTACTTC
TRBV5-1	TRBJ2-4	.	few	CASSLGSLGNIQYF	TGCGCCAGCAGCTTGGGCAGCCTAGGGAACATTCAGTACTTC
TRBV30	TRBJ2-3	.	few	CAWRAAGPTDTQYF	TGTGCCTGGAGGGCGGCAGGGCCCACAGATACGCAGTATTTT
TRBV5-1	TRBJ2-1	.	.	CASSLAGRRTNEQFF	TGCGCCAGCAGCTTGGCGGGGAGGCGTACAAATGAGCAGTTCTTC
TRBV10-3	TRBJ1-1	.	few	CATRTAENTEAFF	TGTGCCACCCGGACAGCGGAGAACACTGAAGCTTTCTTT
TRBV2	TRBJ2-2	.	.	CASIGTGELFF	TGTGCCAGCATAGGGACCGGGGAGCTGTTTTTT
TRBV7-2	TRBJ2-1	.	.	CASSLLASPMDEQFF	TGTGCCAGCAGCCTATTAGCGTCACCAATGGATGAGCAGTTCTTC
TRBV12-3/TRBV12-4	TRBJ2-7	.	few	CASSLSDRSSYEQYF	TGTGCCAGCAGTTTATCGGACAGAAGTTCCTACGAGCAGTACTTC
TRBV20-1	TRBJ2-7	.	.	CSAKLAASYEQYF	TGCAGTGCTAAACTAGCCGCCTCCTACGAGCAGTACTTC
TRBV4-3	TRBJ1-1	.	few	CASSQYTQGTEAFF	TGCGCCAGCAGCCAGTACACCCAGGGGACTGAAGCTTTCTTT
TRBV7-8	TRBJ1-6	TRBD1	few	CASSSNRQGNSPLHF	TGTGCCAGCAGCTCCAACCGACAGGGTAACTCACCCCTCCACTTT
TRBV29-1	TRBJ2-1	.	few	CSVDPSRNEQFF	TGCAGCGTTGATCCTAGCCGGAATGAGCAGTTCTTC
TRBV2	TRBJ2-1	.	.	CASKVAVYNEQFF	TGTGCCAGCAAAGTAGCGGTGTACAATGAGCAGTTCTTC
TRBV6-1	TRBJ2-7	.	few	CGVGAGFYEQYF	TGTGGGGTCGGGGCTGGTTTCTACGAGCAGTACTTC